This T cell receptor (beta chain) originates from a study of T-cell reconstitution after alpha-beta-depleted transplantation in children. Germline V gene sequence: CDR1 MNHEY, CDR2 SMNVEV (reference sequence). The CDR3 contains 12 residues. With 10 bases removed from V and 2 bases from J, the gap between germline ends came to 11 bases. Using unique molecular identifiers, the investigators prepared the TCRbeta library. TCRdb independently ran MiXCR on the PCR reads; one entry per CDR3 protein. Of around 230,000 distinct CDR3 sequences listed, around a sixth were seen once; the top ten hold 43%. General study results and limits: Reportedly, alpha-beta T cells present about two months post-transplant originated from several hundred expanded clones of graft origin.

This clonotype was seen only a few times. Antigen specificity is unknown. The V gene is TRBV27, the J gene TRBJ1-1, with unresolved D. Sample: PBMCs, mostly from graft donor cells, taken 360 days after TCRalphabeta/CD19-depleted stem cell transplant. This receptor was obtained from a male patient aged 2 to 9 who had a stem cell transplant for acute lymphoblastic leukemia, so the T cells may come from the graft donor. CDR3 nucleotide sequence: TGTGCCACCCGCAAACCTAACACTGAAGCTTTCTTT. It specifies CATRKPNTEAFF.